The sequence of this T cell receptor (beta chain) was determined in a study of blood T cell repertoires in COVID-19. On the study more broadly: Nucleic acid was either cDNA or gDNA, and it came from T cells, B-cell-depleted T cells, or PBMCs.

This CDR3 is built from 12 residues. V shed 6 bases and J shed 3 bases, with 9 bases lying between them. Germline CDR1 MNHNY, CDR2 SVGAGI (reference sequence). The repertoire was sequenced with immunoSEQ multiplex PCR; TCRdb's copy has only in-frame clones and lacks some. The data hold about 180,000 clones, with 83% observed a single time. V gene TRBV6-6 combines with J gene TRBJ2-7, with a possible D match to TRBD1 (5 bases). The source material was peripheral blood. This sequence was found in a woman aged 65 to 85 with COVID-19, enrolled during active disease. The CDR3 DNA is TGTGCCAGCAGGCAGACAGACTACGAGCAGTACTTC. Translating gives CASRQTDYEQYF.